Each of the 23 T cell receptor beta chains below was sequenced from the same sample in a study of cytomegalovirus exposure and HLA in healthy donors. PCR was performed using 60 Vbeta and 13 Jbeta primers. The table came from immunoSEQ multiplex PCR; TCRdb's copy has only in-frame clones and leaves some out. The table includes 85,000 to 100,000 clones, 60% to 80% detected once. The specimen was PBMCs. Source of these receptors: a woman aged 40 to 50 in good health and CMV-seronegative.

Here the CDR3 reads CASMTGSNQPQHF. CDR3 DNA: TGTGCCAGCATGACTGGTAGCAATCAGCCCCAGCATTTT. The gene calls are TRBV28 and TRBJ1-5; no clear D. The CDR3 has 13 amino acids. CDR1 is MDHEN and CDR2 is SYDVKM in the germline V gene. V lost 7 bases, J lost 0 bases, and 7 bases lay in between.

The gene calls are TRBV19 and TRBJ2-7, with 9 bases fitting TRBD2. Losses at the gene ends were 7 bases for V and 0 bases for J; bases not matched to a gene: 4. CDR1 is LNHDA, CDR2 SQIVND, per germline (reference sequence). The CDR3 has 14 residues. CDR3 in amino acids: CASTTSGLSYEQYF. CDR3 DNA sequence: TGTGCCAGTACGACTAGCGGACTCTCCTACGAGCAGTACTTC.

In nucleotides, the CDR3 is TGCGCCAGCAGCCCCCGGGGTAGCGGGAGCACAGATACGCAGTATTTT. Translating it yields CASSPRGSGSTDTQYF. This chain joins TRBV5-1 and TRBJ2-3; TRBD2 matches 7 bases. The CDR3 consists of 16 residues. Germline CDR1 reads SGHRS; CDR2 reads YFSETQ. Trimming removed 4 bases from V and 0 bases from J; junction bases left unmatched: 8.

For this clone: The junction differs from germline at one of its ends, possibly a read error. The V gene is TRBV15, the J gene TRBJ1-2; D is ambiguous. Germline V lookup: CDR1 LNHNV, CDR2 YYDKDF (reference sequence). This CDR3 has 12 residues. The CDR3 here is CATSARNYGYPF. CDR3 DNA sequence: TGTGCCACCAGCGCCCGTAACTATGGCTACCCCTTC.

The rearrangement links TRBV28 to TRBJ1-5, with D maybe TRBD1 (5 bases). CDR1 and CDR2 from the germline V gene are MDHEN and SYDVKM. The CDR3 has 15 residues. V was cut by 4 bases and J by 1 base, with 11 bases left in between. The CDR3 coding sequence is TGTGCCAGCAGTTCAGGGTCGGTCAGCAATCAGCCCCAGCATTTT. This codes for CASSSGSVSNQPQHF.

CDR3 in amino acids: CASSVQVGGNQPQHF. DNA of the CDR3: TGTGCCAGCAGTGTTCAGGTTGGTGGCAATCAGCCCCAGCATTTT. The chain combines TRBV6-4 with TRBJ1-5; unclear D gene. V shed 4 bases and J shed 2 bases, with 12 bases lying between them. CDR3 length: 15 residues. CDR1 MRHNA and CDR2 SNTAGT come from the germline V gene.

In its sample, this clone was seen once. The chain combines TRBV21-1 with TRBJ1-1; TRBD1, the table's D call, lacks a check against the DNA. TRBV21-1 is shown as a pseudogene. The CDR3 is made up of 13 amino acids. The CDR3 bases are TGTGCCAGCAGGAGCAGGGAGAACACTGAAGCTTTCTTT. Residues: CASRSRENTEAFF.

The genes are TRBV5-6 and TRBJ2-7; 7 nucleotides match TRBD1. CDR1 is SGHDT, CDR2 YYEEEE, per germline. With V trimmed by 6 bases and J by 7 bases, 16 bases remained unmatched. This CDR3 is built from 15 residues. The CDR3 is CASTYPGGQDYEQYF. The DNA for the CDR3 is TGTGCCAGCACCTATCCTGGCGGACAGGATTATGAGCAGTACTTC.

The CDR3 sequence: CASNLARRQNTIYF. CDR3 DNA: TGTGCCAGCAACCTGGCCCGCAGGCAAAACACCATATATTTT. V is TRBV28 and J is TRBJ1-3, with D uncertain. CDR3 length equals 14 residues. The germline V gene has CDR1 MDHEN and CDR2 SYDVKM. The V end was cut by 7 bases, the J end by 6 bases, with 16 bases between.

This chain links TRBV5-1 with TRBJ2-1, with D possibly being TRBD1 (6 bases). This CDR3 has 14 residues. Germline V lookup: CDR1 SGHRS, CDR2 YFSETQ. V was clipped by 1 base and J by 6 bases, with 11 bases between them. CDR3 protein: CASSLIAGANEQFF. The CDR3 DNA is TGCGCCAGCAGCTTGATTGCAGGGGCCAATGAGCAGTTCTTC.

This clone has just a few counts. The chain uses TRBV28 and TRBJ2-7; 7 bases line up with TRBD1. CDR1 is MDHEN, CDR2 SYDVKM, per germline. V lost 6 bases and J lost 12; bases outside the gene matches: 14. This CDR3 has 13 amino acids. This CDR3 reads CASSQLGQRAPYF. DNA of the CDR3: TGTGCCAGCAGCCAGTTGGGACAGCGAGCACCGTACTTC. The complete variable domain, with remaining parts taken from reference TRBV28 and TRBJ2-7, reads DVKVTQSSRYLVKRTGEKVFLECVQDMDHENMFWYRQDPGLGLRLIYFSYDVKMKEKGDIPEGYSVSREKKERFSLILESASTNQTSMYLCASSQLGQRAPYFGPGTRLTVT.

The chain uses TRBV6-1 and TRBJ2-2; possibly TRBD2 for D (5 bases). CDR1 and CDR2 (germline): MNHNS, SASEGT. V gave up 3 bases and J gave up 5 bases, with 7 bases separating them. The CDR3 has 13 residues. Here the CDR3 reads CASSERETGELFF. In nucleotides, the CDR3 is TGTGCCAGCAGTGAGAGGGAAACCGGGGAGCTGTTTTTT.

The chain is built from TRBV19 and TRBJ1-5; 7 bases are a match to TRBD1. With V trimmed by 7 bases and J by 5 bases, 8 bases remained unmatched. This CDR3 spans 14 amino acids. Germline V gene lookup returns CDR1 LNHDA and CDR2 SQIVND (reference sequence). Here the CDR3 DNA reads TGTGCCAGTAAAAGACAGGGACTTTATCAGCCCCAGCATTTT. Translated, it gives CASKRQGLYQPQHF.

This chain joins TRBV4-1 and TRBJ1-6; TRBD1 matches 7 bases. Trimming removed 1 base from V and 4 bases from J; junction bases left unmatched: 4. Germline V CDR1 and CDR2: MGHRA, YSYEKL. CDR3 length: 16 residues. In DNA, the CDR3 is TGCGCCAGCAGCCAAGTACCACAGGGGTATAATTCACCCCTCCACTTT. Its translation: CASSQVPQGYNSPLHF.

The chain has TRBV7-7 and TRBJ2-5; a weak D match, TRBD2 (5 bases). The germline V and J ends were trimmed by 5 bases and 5 bases, with 12 bases remaining between them. This CDR3 has 13 residues. Germline V gene sequence: CDR1 SSHAT, CDR2 FNYEAQ (reference sequence). CDR3 sequence: CASSVGIRETQYF. The CDR3 region has the DNA TGTGCCAGCAGCGTCGGGATCCGGGAGACCCAGTACTTC.

The genes are TRBV6-5 and TRBJ1-4; a weak D match, TRBD1 (5 bases). Trimming removed 6 bases from V and 7 bases from J, with 15 bases in between. The CDR3 spans 14 residues. Germline V gene lookup returns CDR1 MNHEY and CDR2 SVGAGI. CDR3 region: CASRRGGLGEKLFF. CDR3 sequence (DNA): TGTGCCAGCAGGCGGGGGGGGTTGGGTGAAAAACTGTTTTTT.

This clone was detected only a few times. The chain recombines TRBV4-3 with TRBJ1-3; no reliable D call. CDR1 is LGHNA, CDR2 YSLEER, per germline. The CDR3 length is 15 residues. The V gene lost 0 bases and the J gene lost 4 bases, with 10 bases spanning the gap. CDR3 region: CASSQEFNPGNTIYF. CDR3 in DNA: TGCGCCAGCAGCCAAGAATTCAATCCCGGAAACACCATATATTTT.

The CDR3 spells CASSIILGQGASGYTF. The DNA for the CDR3 is TGTGCCAGTAGTATTATTCTGGGACAGGGGGCTTCTGGCTACACCTTC. The chain links TRBV19 to TRBJ1-2, with 12 bases matching TRBD1. Germline CDR1 LNHDA, CDR2 SQIVND (reference sequence). CDR3 length: 16 residues. With 3 bases clipped from V and 7 bases from J, the junction kept 9 bases outside the gene matches.

The sample holds one count of this clone. V gene TRBV15 combines with J gene TRBJ1-1, with D unresolved. CDR3 length: 17 residues. In germline, CDR1 is LNHNV, CDR2 YYDKDF (reference sequence). The V gene lost 1 base and the J gene lost 2 bases, with 17 bases spanning the gap. The DNA for the CDR3 is TGTGCCACCAGCAGAGGCCCTCAGTGGGCTGAAAACACTGAAGCTTTCTTT. Translation gives CATSRGPQWAENTEAFF.

This clone turned up a few times. V gene TRBV6-1 combines with J gene TRBJ1-5; no definite D call. The CDR3 consists of 13 residues. The germline CDR1 and CDR2 sequences are MNHNS and SASEGT. V was trimmed by 5 bases and J by 5 bases, leaving 10 bases between them. This chain's CDR3 is CASSRVNDQPQHF. The CDR3 DNA reads as TGTGCCAGCAGTCGAGTTAACGATCAGCCCCAGCATTTT.

This chain uses TRBV6-6 with TRBJ1-1; possibly TRBD1 for D (6 bases). The CDR3 has 14 residues. V was cut by 8 bases and J by 4 bases, with 17 bases left in between. Germline V gene lookup returns CDR1 MNHNY and CDR2 SVGAGI (reference sequence). CDR3 coding DNA: TGTGCCAGCGGCTCCTCGAGGACAGTCACTGAAGCTTTCTTT. As protein: CASGSSRTVTEAFF.

This rearrangement joins TRBV6-5 to TRBJ2-7; no firm D call. This CDR3 has 12 residues. From germline, CDR1 is MNHEY and CDR2 SVGAGI. Trimming pared 5 bases from V and 7 bases from J, leaving 12 bases between. This chain's CDR3 is CASSHSLDEQYF. CDR3 in DNA: TGTGCCAGCAGTCACAGCCTGGATGAGCAGTACTTC.

The chain carries TRBV4-3 and TRBJ2-1; TRBD1 aligns across 7 bases. There are 17 residues in the CDR3. V trimming: 0 bases; J trimming: 3 bases; junction bases outside the gene matches: 8. Germline CDR1 LGHNA, CDR2 YSLEER. The CDR3 region has the DNA TGCGCCAGCAGCCAAGATCGAGCAGGGGGTTTCTACAATGAGCAGTTCTTC. This sequence encodes CASSQDRAGGFYNEQFF.